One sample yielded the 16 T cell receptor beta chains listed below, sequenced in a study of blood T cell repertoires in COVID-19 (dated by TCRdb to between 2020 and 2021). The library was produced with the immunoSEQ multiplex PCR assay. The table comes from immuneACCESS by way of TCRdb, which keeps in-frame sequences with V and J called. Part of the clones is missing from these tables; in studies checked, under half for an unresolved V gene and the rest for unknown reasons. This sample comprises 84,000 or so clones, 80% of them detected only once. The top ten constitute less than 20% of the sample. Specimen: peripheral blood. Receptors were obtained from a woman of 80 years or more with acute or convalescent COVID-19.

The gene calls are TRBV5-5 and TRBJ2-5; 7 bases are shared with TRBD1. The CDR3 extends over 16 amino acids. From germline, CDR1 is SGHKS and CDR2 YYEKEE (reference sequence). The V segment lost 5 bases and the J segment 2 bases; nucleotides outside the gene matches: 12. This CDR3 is CASSLFTGVRQETQYF. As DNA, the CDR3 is TGTGCCAGCAGTCTTTTTACAGGGGTTCGGCAAGAGACCCAGTACTTC.

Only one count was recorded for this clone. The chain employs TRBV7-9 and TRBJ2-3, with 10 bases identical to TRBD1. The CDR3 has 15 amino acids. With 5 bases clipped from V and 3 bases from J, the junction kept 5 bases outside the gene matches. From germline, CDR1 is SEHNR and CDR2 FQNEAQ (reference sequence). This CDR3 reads CASSPMGQGTDTQYF. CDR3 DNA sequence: TGTGCCAGCAGCCCCATGGGACAGGGGACAGATACGCAGTATTTT.

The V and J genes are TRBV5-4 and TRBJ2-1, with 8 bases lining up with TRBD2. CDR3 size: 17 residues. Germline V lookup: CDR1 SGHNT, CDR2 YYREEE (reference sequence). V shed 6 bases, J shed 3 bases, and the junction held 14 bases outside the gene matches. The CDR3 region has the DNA TGTGCCAGCACCACGGGAGGGAGGCCGTCGGACTACAATGAGCAGTTCTTC. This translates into CASTTGGRPSDYNEQFF.

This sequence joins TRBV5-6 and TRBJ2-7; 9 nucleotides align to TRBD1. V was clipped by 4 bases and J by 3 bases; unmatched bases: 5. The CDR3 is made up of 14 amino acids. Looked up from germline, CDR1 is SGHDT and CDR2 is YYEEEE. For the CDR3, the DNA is TGTGCCAGCAGCCTTCTGGACAGGGGCTACGAGCAGTACTTC. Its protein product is CASSLLDRGYEQYF.

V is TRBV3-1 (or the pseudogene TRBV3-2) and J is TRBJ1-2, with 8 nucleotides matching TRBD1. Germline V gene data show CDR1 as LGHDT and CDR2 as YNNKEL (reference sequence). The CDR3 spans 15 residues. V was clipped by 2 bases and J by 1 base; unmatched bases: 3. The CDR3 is CASSQRGQGNYGYTF. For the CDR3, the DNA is TGTGCCAGCAGCCAACGCGGACAGGGTAACTATGGCTACACCTTC.

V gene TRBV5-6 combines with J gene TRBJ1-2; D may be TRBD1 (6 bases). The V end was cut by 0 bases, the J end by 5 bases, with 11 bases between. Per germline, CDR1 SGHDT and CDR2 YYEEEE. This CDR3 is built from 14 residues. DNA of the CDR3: TGTGCCAGCAGCTTGGGGACAGAGCTTTATGGCTACACCTTC. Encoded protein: CASSLGTELYGYTF.

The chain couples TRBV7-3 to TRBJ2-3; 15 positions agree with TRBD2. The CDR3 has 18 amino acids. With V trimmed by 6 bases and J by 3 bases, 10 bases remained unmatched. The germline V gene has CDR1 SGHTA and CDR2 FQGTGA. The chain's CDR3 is CASSPGLAGGPVTDTQYF. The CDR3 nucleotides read TGTGCCAGCAGTCCTGGACTAGCGGGGGGGCCGGTGACAGATACGCAGTATTTT.

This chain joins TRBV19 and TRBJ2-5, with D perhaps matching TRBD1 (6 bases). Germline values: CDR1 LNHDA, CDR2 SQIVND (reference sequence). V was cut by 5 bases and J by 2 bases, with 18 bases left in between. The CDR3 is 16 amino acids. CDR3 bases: TGTGCCAGTAGTTCCCCGGGCAGGGGCATGCAAGAGACCCAGTACTTC. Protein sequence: CASSSPGRGMQETQYF.

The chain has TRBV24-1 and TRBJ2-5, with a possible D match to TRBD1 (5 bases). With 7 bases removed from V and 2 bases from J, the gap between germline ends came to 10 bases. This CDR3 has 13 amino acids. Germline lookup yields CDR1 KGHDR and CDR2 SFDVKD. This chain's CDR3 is CATSQGSQETQYF. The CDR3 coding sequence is TGTGCCACCAGCCAGGGATCACAAGAGACCCAGTACTTC.

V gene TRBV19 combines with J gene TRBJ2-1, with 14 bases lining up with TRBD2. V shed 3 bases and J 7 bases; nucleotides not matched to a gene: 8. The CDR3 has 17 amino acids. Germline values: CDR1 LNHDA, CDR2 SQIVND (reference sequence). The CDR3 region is CASSIQTSGGAVNEQFF. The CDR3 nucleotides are TGTGCCAGTAGTATCCAGACTAGCGGGGGGGCCGTGAATGAGCAGTTCTTC.

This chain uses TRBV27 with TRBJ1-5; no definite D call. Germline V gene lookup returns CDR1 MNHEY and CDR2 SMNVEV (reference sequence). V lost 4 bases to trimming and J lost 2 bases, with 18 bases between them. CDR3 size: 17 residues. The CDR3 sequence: CASSSTSRGWGNQPQHF. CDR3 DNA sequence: TGTGCCAGCAGTTCCACGTCCCGGGGTTGGGGCAATCAGCCCCAGCATTTT.

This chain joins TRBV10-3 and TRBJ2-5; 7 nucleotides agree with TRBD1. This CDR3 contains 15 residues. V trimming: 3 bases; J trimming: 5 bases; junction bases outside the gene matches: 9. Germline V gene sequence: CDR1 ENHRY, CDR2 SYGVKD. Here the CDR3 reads CAISERGGVGETQYF. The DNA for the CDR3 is TGTGCCATCAGTGAAAGAGGGGGCGTTGGGGAGACCCAGTACTTC.

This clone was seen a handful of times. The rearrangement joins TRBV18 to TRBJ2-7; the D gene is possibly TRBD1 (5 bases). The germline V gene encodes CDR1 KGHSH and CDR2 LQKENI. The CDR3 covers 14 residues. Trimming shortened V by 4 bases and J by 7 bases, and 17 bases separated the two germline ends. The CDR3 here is CASSRVDTGGEQYF. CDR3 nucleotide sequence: TGTGCCAGCTCACGTGTGGACACAGGTGGTGAGCAGTACTTC.

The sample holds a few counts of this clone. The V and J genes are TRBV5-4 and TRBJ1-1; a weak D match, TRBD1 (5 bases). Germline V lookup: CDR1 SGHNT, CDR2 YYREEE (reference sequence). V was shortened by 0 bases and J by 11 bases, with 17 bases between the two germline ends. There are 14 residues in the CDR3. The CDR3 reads CASSLAEGVGGAFF. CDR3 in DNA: TGTGCCAGCAGCTTGGCCGAAGGGGTTGGAGGGGCTTTCTTT. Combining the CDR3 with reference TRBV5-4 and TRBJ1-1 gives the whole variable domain ETGVTQSPTHLIKTRGQQVTLRCSSQSGHNTVSWYQQALGQGPQFIFQYYREEENGRGNFPPRFSGLQFPNYSSELNVNALELDDSALYLCASSLAEGVGGAFFGQGTRLTVV.

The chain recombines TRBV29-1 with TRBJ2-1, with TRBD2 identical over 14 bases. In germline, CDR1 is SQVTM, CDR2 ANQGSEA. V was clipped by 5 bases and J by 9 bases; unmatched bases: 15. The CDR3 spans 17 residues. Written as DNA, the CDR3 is TGCAGCGTTACCGGGACTAGCGGGAGAGTCAGTGTCGGTGAGCAGTTCTTC. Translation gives CSVTGTSGRVSVGEQFF.

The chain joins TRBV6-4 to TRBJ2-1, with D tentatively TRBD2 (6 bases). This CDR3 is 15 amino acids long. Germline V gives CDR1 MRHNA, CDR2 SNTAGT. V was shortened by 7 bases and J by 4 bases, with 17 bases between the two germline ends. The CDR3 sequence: CASTPLGRRYNEQFF. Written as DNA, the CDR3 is TGTGCCAGCACCCCTCTAGGGAGGCGGTACAATGAGCAGTTCTTC.